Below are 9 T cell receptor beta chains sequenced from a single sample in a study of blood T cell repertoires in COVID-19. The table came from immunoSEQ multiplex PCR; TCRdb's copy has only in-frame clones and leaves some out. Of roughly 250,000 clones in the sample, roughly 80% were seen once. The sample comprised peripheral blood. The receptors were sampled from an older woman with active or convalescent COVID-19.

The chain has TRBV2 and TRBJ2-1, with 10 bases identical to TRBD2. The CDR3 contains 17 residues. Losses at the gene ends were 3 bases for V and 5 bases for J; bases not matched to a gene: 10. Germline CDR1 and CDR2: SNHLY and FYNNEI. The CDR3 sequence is CASSDRKAGGSNNEQFF. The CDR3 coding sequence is TGTGCCAGCAGTGACCGCAAAGCGGGGGGGTCGAACAATGAGCAGTTCTTC.

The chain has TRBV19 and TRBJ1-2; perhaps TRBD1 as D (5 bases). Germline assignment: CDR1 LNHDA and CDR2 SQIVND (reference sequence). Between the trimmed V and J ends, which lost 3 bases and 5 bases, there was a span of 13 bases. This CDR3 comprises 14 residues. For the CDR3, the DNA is TGTGCCAGTAGTATGCAACAGGCGAATTATGGCTACACCTTC. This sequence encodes CASSMQQANYGYTF.

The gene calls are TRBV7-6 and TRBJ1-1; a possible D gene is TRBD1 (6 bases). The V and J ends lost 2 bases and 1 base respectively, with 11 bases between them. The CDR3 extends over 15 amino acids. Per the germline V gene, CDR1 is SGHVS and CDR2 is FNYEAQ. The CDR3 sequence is CASSLSGQKNTEAFF. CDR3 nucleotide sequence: TGTGCCAGCAGCTTATCTGGACAGAAGAACACTGAAGCTTTCTTT.

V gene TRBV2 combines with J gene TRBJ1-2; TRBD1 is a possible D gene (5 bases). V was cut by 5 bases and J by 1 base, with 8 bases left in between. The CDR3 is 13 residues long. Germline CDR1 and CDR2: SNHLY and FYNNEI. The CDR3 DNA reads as TGTGCCAGCAGTTTCGACAGTAACTATGGCTACACCTTC. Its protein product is CASSFDSNYGYTF.

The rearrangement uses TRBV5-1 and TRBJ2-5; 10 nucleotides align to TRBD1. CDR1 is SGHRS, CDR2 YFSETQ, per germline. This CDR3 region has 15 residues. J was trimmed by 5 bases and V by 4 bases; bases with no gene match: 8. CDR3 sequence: CASSIHGQGGETQYF. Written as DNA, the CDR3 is TGCGCCAGCAGCATCCACGGACAGGGGGGGGAGACCCAGTACTTC. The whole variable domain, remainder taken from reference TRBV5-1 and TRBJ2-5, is KAGVTQTPRYLIKTRGQQVTLSCSPISGHRSVSWYQQTPGQGLQFLFEYFSETQRNKGNFPGRFSGRQFSNSRSEMNVSTLELGDSALYLCASSIHGQGGETQYFGPGTRLLVL.

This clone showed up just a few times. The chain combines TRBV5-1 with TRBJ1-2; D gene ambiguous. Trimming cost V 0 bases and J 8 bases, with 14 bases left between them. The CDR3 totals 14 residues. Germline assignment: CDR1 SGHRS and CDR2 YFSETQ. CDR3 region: CASSLVRAAMGYTF. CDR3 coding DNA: TGCGCCAGCAGCTTGGTGCGGGCTGCTATGGGCTACACCTTC.

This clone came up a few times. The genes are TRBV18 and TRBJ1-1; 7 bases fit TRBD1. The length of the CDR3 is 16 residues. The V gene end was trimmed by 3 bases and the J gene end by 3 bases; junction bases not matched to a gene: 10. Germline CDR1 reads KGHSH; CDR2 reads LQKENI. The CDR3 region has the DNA TGTGCCAGCTCACCCCAAGACAGGGTCATCGACACTGAAGCTTTCTTT. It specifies CASSPQDRVIDTEAFF.

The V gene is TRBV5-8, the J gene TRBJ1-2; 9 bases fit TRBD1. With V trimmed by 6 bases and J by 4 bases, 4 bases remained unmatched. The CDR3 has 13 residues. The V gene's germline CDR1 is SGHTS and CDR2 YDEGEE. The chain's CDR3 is CASIPDRGYGYTF. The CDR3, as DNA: TGTGCCAGCATCCCGGACAGGGGCTATGGCTACACCTTC.

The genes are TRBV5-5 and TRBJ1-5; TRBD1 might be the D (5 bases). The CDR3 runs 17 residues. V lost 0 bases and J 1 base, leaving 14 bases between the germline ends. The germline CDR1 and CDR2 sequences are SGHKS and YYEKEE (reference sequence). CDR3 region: CASSLGTPYYSNQPQHF. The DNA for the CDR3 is TGTGCCAGCAGCTTGGGGACACCTTATTACAGCAATCAGCCCCAGCATTTT.